Listed here are 11 T cell receptor beta chains from one sample, sequenced in a study of early T cells in non-severe SARS-CoV-2 infection. TCRdb ran MiXCR on the 5' RACE reads and lists one entry per CDR3 protein. Of 50,000 to 75,000 distinct CDR3 sequences in the sample, about 11% were seen once. Sequenced material: whole blood, taken at baseline. Receptors were obtained from an adult who was a healthcare worker with PCR-confirmed SARS-CoV-2 infection or an uninfected control (not recorded which). The donor label of this sample is uncertain.

The chain combines TRBV7-8 with TRBJ2-3, with 10 bases identical to TRBD2. Germline CDR1 SGHVS, CDR2 FQNEAQ. The CDR3 extends over 18 amino acids. V lost 0 bases, J lost 2 bases, and 8 bases stayed unmatched. The CDR3 sequence: CASSLAITLAGDTDTQYF. The CDR3 DNA follows: TGTGCCAGCAGCTTAGCCATAACTCTAGCGGGGGACACAGATACGCAGTATTTT.

This clonotype appeared a few times. The V gene is TRBV11-2, the J gene TRBJ2-1, with D possibly matching TRBD2 (5 bases). The CDR3 totals 12 residues. Germline V gene data show CDR1 as SGHAT and CDR2 as FQNNGV. Trimming removed 5 bases from V and 10 bases from J, with 12 bases in between. CDR3 bases: TGTGCCAGCAGCGCCCCCCCGGGGGAGCAGTTCTTC. Translating gives CASSAPPGEQFF.

This clonotype was detected a few times. The chain couples TRBV27 to TRBJ2-5; D possibly corresponds to TRBD1 (6 bases). V lost 5 bases and J 1 base, leaving 14 bases between the germline ends. Germline V gene lookup returns CDR1 MNHEY and CDR2 SMNVEV (reference sequence). The CDR3 totals 15 residues. CDR3 region: CASSERTALQETQYF. Written as DNA, the CDR3 is TGTGCCAGCAGTGAGAGGACAGCTCTCCAAGAGACCCAGTACTTC.

The genes are TRBV2 and TRBJ1-6; tentatively, D is TRBD1 (5 bases). Trimming removed 6 bases at V and 5 bases at J, with 11 bases between. CDR1 and CDR2 (germline): SNHLY, FYNNEI. The CDR3 has 14 amino acids. The CDR3 is CASRAGTDNSPLHF. CDR3 bases: TGTGCCAGCAGGGCCGGGACGGATAATTCACCCCTCCACTTT. Supplemented by reference TRBV2 and TRBJ1-6, the full variable domain reads EPEVTQTPSHQVTQMGQEVILRCVPISNHLYFYWYRQILGQKVEFLVSFYNNEISEKSEIFDDQFSVERPDGSNFTLKIRSTKLEDSAMYFCASRAGTDNSPLHFGNGTRLTVT.

V is TRBV2 and J is TRBJ1-5, with D maybe TRBD1 (5 bases). The CDR3 consists of 14 residues. Germline CDR1 SNHLY, CDR2 FYNNEI. The V end was cut by 5 bases, the J end by 4 bases, with 12 bases between. This chain's CDR3 is CASSPNDRNQPQHF. DNA of the CDR3: TGTGCCAGCAGTCCCAATGACAGAAATCAGCCCCAGCATTTT.

The chain employs TRBV7-9 and TRBJ2-5, with 11 bases lining up with TRBD2. V lost 5 bases, J lost 10 bases, and 9 bases stayed unmatched. Germline CDR1 is SEHNR and CDR2 is FQNEAQ (reference sequence). This CDR3 spans 14 amino acids. CDR3 residues: CASSLTSGGGDQYF. The CDR3 DNA sequence: TGTGCCAGCAGCCTAACTAGCGGGGGCGGAGACCAGTACTTC.

The V gene is TRBV7-2, the J gene TRBJ2-3; perhaps TRBD1 as D (5 bases). CDR1 is SGHTA, CDR2 FQGNSA, per germline. Trimming took off 2 bases at V and 2 bases at J, with 11 bases between the two ends. The CDR3 consists of 15 residues. The CDR3 sequence is CASSLNRRITDTQYF. Written as DNA, the CDR3 is TGTGCCAGCAGCTTAAACAGGCGGATCACAGATACGCAGTATTTT.

Worth noting for this clonotype: The conserved final phenylalanine or tryptophan is absent from the CDR3, which likely points to a read error. This chain joins TRBV11-2 and TRBJ1-1; D not certain. Germline assignment: CDR1 SGHAT and CDR2 FQNNGV. V dropped 3 bases and J dropped 4 bases, with 12 bases sitting between them. The CDR3 loop spans 14 amino acids. CDR3 region: CASSLPGGITEAFS. CDR3 nucleotides: TGTGCCAGCAGCTTGCCGGGCGGTATCACTGAAGCTTTCTCT.

This clonotype was detected a few times. The CDR3 protein is CASSYTGTGSSTNEKLFF. In DNA, the CDR3 is TGTGCCAGCAGTTACACCGGGACAGGGTCTAGCACTAATGAAAAACTGTTTTTT. The chain links TRBV6-6 to TRBJ1-4; 9 bases fit TRBD1. Per the germline V gene, CDR1 is MNHNY and CDR2 is SVGAGI (reference sequence). The CDR3 is 18 amino acids. J was trimmed by 2 bases and V by 2 bases; bases with no gene match: 9.

This clonotype was seen at least ten times. This chain connects TRBV7-9 to TRBJ2-1; TRBD2 is a possible D gene (5 bases). Between the trimmed V and J ends, which lost 1 base and 1 base, there was a span of 8 bases. The CDR3 length is 15 residues. In germline, CDR1 is SEHNR, CDR2 FQNEAQ (reference sequence). The CDR3 DNA reads as TGTGCCAGCAGCTTAGAGAGGGTGTCCTACAATGAGCAGTTCTTC. Its protein product is CASSLERVSYNEQFF.

The genes are TRBV20-1 and TRBJ1-5, with no clear D. Trimming left V 3 bases short and J 0 bases short, with 15 bases between. Per the germline V gene, CDR1 is DFQATT and CDR2 is SNEGSKA (reference sequence). The CDR3 is made up of 16 amino acids. Written as DNA, the CDR3 is TGCAGTGCTAGGTCCGAGGGTACTTATAGCAATCAGCCCCAGCATTTT. Protein sequence: CSARSEGTYSNQPQHF.